Each of the 21 T cell receptor beta chains below was sequenced from the same sample in a study of T cells in Graves' hyperthyroidism and ophthalmopathy. The CDR3 regions of TCR beta were amplified from RNA transcripts. The HTBI primer set served for first-round RT-PCR of the TCR CDR3. TCRdb recomputed calls from the multiplex PCR reads with MiXCR, one row per CDR3 protein. In the table there are about 840,000 distinct CDR3 sequences, around 38% of which are singletons. Sequencing was carried out using blood. These receptors originate from a man in his late teens or twenties with Graves' hyperthyroidism.

This clonotype has ten or more counts. The chain uses TRBV29-1 and TRBJ2-7; 7 nucleotides line up with TRBD2. This CDR3 region has 11 residues. V was clipped by 4 bases and J by 4 bases; unmatched bases: 1. Germline V gene lookup returns CDR1 SQVTM and CDR2 ANQGSEA. CDR3 loop: CSVGAGYEQYF. The CDR3, as DNA: TGCAGCGTTGGAGCGGGGTACGAGCAGTACTTC.

This clonotype was observed a single time. The CDR3 DNA follows: TGCGCCAGCAGCTTGGGGACAGGGAGTGAAGCCGGAAACACCATATATTTT. Amino acids: CASSLGTGSEAGNTIYF. The chain is built from TRBV5-1 and TRBJ1-3, with TRBD1 matching over 8 bases. Germline V CDR1 and CDR2: SGHRS, YFSETQ. The CDR3 is 17 amino acids. The V gene end was trimmed by 0 bases and the J gene end by 4 bases; junction bases not matched to a gene: 9.

This clonotype has a handful of counts. The chain recombines TRBV5-4 with TRBJ2-7, with 7 bases aligning to TRBD1. CDR1 and CDR2 from the germline V gene are SGHNT and YYREEE (reference sequence). The trim removed 3 bases at V and 0 bases at J, leaving 3 bases unmatched. The CDR3 has 14 amino acids. DNA of the CDR3: TGTGCCAGCAGCTACTACAGGGGCTCCTACGAGCAGTACTTC. Encoded protein: CASSYYRGSYEQYF.

At least ten counts were recorded for this clonotype. An end of the junction differs from the germline gene, which may be a read error. This chain uses TRBV25-1 with TRBJ2-5; D call uncertain. Germline loops: CDR1 MGHDK, CDR2 SYGVNS. The CDR3 runs 14 residues. The CDR3 region is CTSSELGQQETQYF. In DNA form, the CDR3 reads TGTACCAGCAGTGAATTAGGGCAGCAAGAGACCCAGTACTTC.

A single count supports this clonotype. In DNA, the CDR3 is TGCGCCAGCAGCTTGGAGGACTCTCCTGAAGCTTTCTTT. Residues: CASSLEDSPEAFF. The chain joins TRBV5-1 to TRBJ1-1; no reliable D call. Germline CDR1 is SGHRS and CDR2 is YFSETQ. V shed 0 bases and J shed 6 bases, with 9 bases lying between them. The CDR3 runs 13 residues.

V and J are TRBV6-5 and TRBJ1-6, with D possibly TRBD1 on 5 matching bases. Germline V lookup: CDR1 MNHEY, CDR2 SVGAGI. The ends were cut back, 5 bases at V and 0 bases at J, with 11 bases in the middle. CDR3 length: 16 amino acids. This CDR3 is CASSHRQSSYNSPLHF. In DNA, the CDR3 is TGTGCCAGCAGTCACCGACAGAGCTCCTATAATTCACCCCTCCACTTT.

The chain recombines TRBV10-3 with TRBJ1-5; perhaps TRBD1 as D (6 bases). The germline V gene encodes CDR1 ENHRY and CDR2 SYGVKD. This CDR3 has 13 amino acids. Trimming removed 10 bases from V and 4 bases from J, with 14 bases in between. CDR3 sequence (DNA): TGTGCCAGCCTACAGGGTGCAAATCAGCCCCAGCATTTT. This gives the protein CASLQGANQPQHF.

This clonotype has just one count. This is likely a read error, given that the CDR3 carries no conserved phenylalanine or tryptophan at its end. The limits of the CDR3 on the DNA are not certain, so only TCRdb's listed CDR3 is given. The V and J genes are TRBV19 and TRBJ2-6; TRBD2, the table's D call, lacks a check against the DNA. Germline V CDR1 and CDR2: LNHDA, SQIVND (reference sequence). The length of the CDR3 is 10 amino acids, counting both ends. CDR3 loop: CASTPPGIDT.

This clonotype was seen many times. This rearrangement joins TRBV12-3 or TRBV12-4 to TRBJ2-7; D unclear. Trimming pared 3 bases from V and 4 bases from J, leaving 13 bases between. CDR3 length: 14 amino acids. The CDR3 loop is CASSLDAGRYEQYF. CDR3 in DNA: TGTGCCAGCAGTTTGGACGCTGGTCGGTACGAGCAGTACTTC.

This chain connects TRBV19 to TRBJ1-1, with no clear D. The V gene lost 5 bases and the J gene lost 10 bases, with 17 bases spanning the gap. The germline gives CDR1 LNHDA, CDR2 SQIVND (reference sequence). The CDR3 covers 13 residues. The CDR3 DNA reads as TGTGCCAGTAGTGCCCGGATCCCACTCGGAGCTTTCTTT. Protein sequence: CASSARIPLGAFF.

This clonotype was observed a few times. This rearrangement joins TRBV6-4 to TRBJ1-1, with TRBD1 matching 8 bases. Germline lookup yields CDR1 MRHNA and CDR2 SNTAGT. This CDR3 has 15 residues. V gave up 3 bases and J gave up 1 base; unmatched junction bases: 4. CDR3: CASSEGDRQNTEAFF. The DNA for the CDR3 is TGTGCCAGCAGTGAAGGGGACAGGCAGAACACTGAAGCTTTCTTT.

Worth noting for this clonotype: A much larger clone differs by one base, so this may be a read error. The chain joins TRBV20-1 to TRBJ1-1; D possibly corresponds to TRBD1 (6 bases). Germline assignment: CDR1 DFQATT and CDR2 SNEGSKA (reference sequence). This CDR3 has 15 amino acids. The DNA of the CDR3 is TGCAGTGCTGGAGATGATGTACAGGGACGGGGGGAAGCTTTCTTT. It yields the protein CSAGDDVQGRGEAFF.

Of note for this clonotype: A much larger clone differs from this one at a single base, so this may be a read error. J is TRBJ1-1 and V is TRBV2; perhaps TRBD1 as D (6 bases). Germline V gene lookup returns CDR1 SNHLY and CDR2 FYNNEI. The CDR3 runs to 18 residues. Trimming left V 1 base short and J 1 base short, with 19 bases between. The CDR3 here is CASSEDRRQEAGNTEAFF. The CDR3 DNA follows: TGTGCCAGCAGTGAAGATAGGAGACAGGAGGCAGGGAACACTGAAGCTTTCTTT.

This clonotype was recorded many times. J is TRBJ2-5 and V is TRBV29-1; 11 nucleotides match TRBD2. After removal of 0 bases from V and 4 bases from J, the junction contained 1 base not matched to a gene. Germline V gives CDR1 SQVTM, CDR2 ANQGSEA. The CDR3 length is 14 residues. The CDR3 sequence: CSVEDLAGGETQYF. CDR3 in DNA: TGCAGCGTTGAAGATCTAGCGGGAGGAGAGACCCAGTACTTC.

The CDR3: CASSPLTGAEETQYF. The CDR3 nucleotides are TGTGCCAGCAGCCCCTTGACAGGGGCGGAAGAGACCCAGTACTTC. The chain combines TRBV7-2 with TRBJ2-5; the match to TRBD1 covers 8 bases. With V trimmed by 5 bases and J by 3 bases, 8 bases remained unmatched. The V gene's germline CDR1 is SGHTA and CDR2 FQGNSA. The length of the CDR3 is 15 residues.

This chain joins TRBV7-9 and TRBJ1-1; TRBD1 aligns across 9 bases. The germline V gene has CDR1 SEHNR and CDR2 FQNEAQ (reference sequence). The CDR3 consists of 15 residues. The J segment lost 1 base and the V segment lost 5 bases, leaving 5 bases of the junction unmatched. The CDR3 spells CASSDRDRENTEAFF. CDR3 nucleotides: TGTGCCAGCAGCGACCGGGACAGGGAGAACACTGAAGCTTTCTTT.

Comment on this clonotype: The junction departs from germline at one end; a sequencing error may be responsible. The CDR3 coding sequence is TGCGCCAGCAGCCAAGCCGCAGTTGCAAATTCACCCCTCCACTTT. This codes for CASSQAAVANSPLHF. The chain has TRBV7-9 and TRBJ1-6, with unresolved D. The CDR3 is 15 amino acids. Germline CDR1 and CDR2: SEHNR and FQNEAQ (reference sequence). The full variable domain, with the rest looked up from reference TRBV7-9 and TRBJ1-6, is DTGVSQNPRHKITKRGQNVTFRCDPISEHNRLYWYRQTLGQGPEFLTYFQNEAQLEKSRLLSDRFSAERPKGSFSTLEIQRTEQGDSAMYLCASSQAAVANSPLHFGNGTRLTVT.

The chain links TRBV7-9 to TRBJ2-1; D is unclear. Trimming pared 5 bases from V and 6 bases from J, leaving 5 bases between. The germline V gene encodes CDR1 SEHNR and CDR2 FQNEAQ (reference sequence). The CDR3 is made up of 11 amino acids. CDR3 in DNA: TGTGCCAGCAGCGGACCCAATGAGCAGTTCTTC. Its translation: CASSGPNEQFF.

The chain couples TRBV28 to TRBJ1-6; no firm D call. This CDR3 is built from 10 residues. Between the trimmed V and J ends, which lost 5 bases and 11 bases, there was a span of 4 bases. Germline values: CDR1 MDHEN, CDR2 SYDVKM. The CDR3 region is CASSETPLHF. CDR3 DNA sequence: TGTGCCAGCAGTGAGACACCCCTCCACTTT.

Remarks on this clonotype: A read error may produce the germline difference seen at one junction end. The rearrangement links TRBV7-8 to TRBJ2-7; the match to TRBD1 covers 10 bases. This CDR3 is built from 16 residues. CDR1 SGHVS and CDR2 FQNEAQ come from the germline V gene. CDR3 in amino acids: CASTLLGQGSSYEQYF. The DNA for the CDR3 is TGTGCCAGCACCTTACTGGGACAGGGGAGCTCCTACGAGCAGTACTTC.

The chain is built from TRBV9 and TRBJ2-2, with D perhaps matching TRBD1 (5 bases). CDR3 length equals 17 residues. Trimming pared 6 bases from V and 4 bases from J, leaving 22 bases between. Looked up from germline, CDR1 is SGDLS and CDR2 is YYNGEE. The CDR3 here is CASTDPSGAGATGELFF. CDR3 in DNA: TGTGCCAGCACCGATCCAAGTGGGGCTGGGGCCACCGGGGAGCTGTTTTTT.